This T cell receptor (beta chain) was identified during a study of shared clonotypes between healthy human individuals. Whole-study context: Participating donors consisted of a couple of women and a few men aged 18 to 49. Study-level findings and limits: Shared clonotypes: roughly 4.5% naive CD4, around 4% naive CD8, 2.3% memory CD4, approximately 0.41% memory CD8. It was expected that sequencing depth would affect clonotype sharing among donors. Naive subsets, compared against memory subsets, generally had larger estimated richness values.

Measured with immunoSEQ multiplex PCR; TCRdb has only the in-frame clones, and not every one. The data contain over a million clones, approximately 97% of them seen just once; the ten biggest clones take up more than 0.9%. Germline CDR1 LNHNV, CDR2 YYDKDF (reference sequence). The CDR3 spans 16 residues. Trimming shortened V by 1 base and J by 2 bases, and 13 bases separated the two germline ends. As to this clone: No antigen is known for it.

The chain carries TRBV15 and TRBJ2-3, with D possibly being TRBD2 (6 bases). Source material: naive CD4+ T cells sorted from blood. Subset denoted: CD45RA+ positively selected. This receptor was identified in a man in his thirties or forties in good health. The CDR3 sequence is CATSRGRSGDTDTQYF. DNA of the CDR3: TGTGCCACCAGCAGAGGACGTAGCGGAGACACAGATACGCAGTATTTT.